This TCR beta chain was identified during a study of blood T cells in healthy people across ages. Whenever a sample was processed, at least 7 million PBMCs were isolated. Through a sample-barcoded 5' primer and a J-beta primer mix, a second PCR was run for 7 to 11 cycles. TCRdb ran MiXCR on the 5' RACE reads and lists one entry per CDR3 protein. The sample lists approximately 780,000 distinct CDR3 sequences; more than 25% were seen once. Between the trimmed V and J ends, which lost 1 base and 0 bases, there was a span of 11 bases. CDR1 is SGHRS, CDR2 YFSETQ, per germline. The CDR3 runs to 15 residues. Study-level points and caveats: Per million T cells, TCR beta diversity dropped about linearly as age rose.

In the case of this clonotype: As yet, its antigen is unknown.

These records were also assigned to another study, of T cells of mothers and their children. That work states: The sample comes from fewer than 10 healthy Caucasian donors: mothers and children.

The sample consisted of blood. This clonotype was sampled from a boy between 10 and 17 years old in good health. The chain combines TRBV5-1 with TRBJ2-7, with D possibly matching TRBD1 (6 bases). This CDR3 is CASSLTGPHSYEQYF. The CDR3 DNA reads as TGCGCCAGCAGCTTGACAGGGCCTCACTCCTACGAGCAGTACTTC.